This T cell receptor beta chain was captured by sequencing in a study of blood T cell repertoires in COVID-19 (dated by TCRdb to 2019 to 2021). Looking at the study overall: Collaborator samples came from the United States, Italy and Spain and covered acute and convalescent phases of COVID-19. A de-identified subject ID, COVID-19 status, age in years and sex were almost always included in the sample metadata. Where available, HLA class I and class II types were obtained from metadata supplied by the sample provider rather than from assay-based typing. The prospective study material was composed of cDNA or gDNA derived from T cells, B-cell-depleted T cells, or PBMCs. The repertoires were released in a freely available public database meant as a resource for research on the immune response to SARS-CoV-2. The samples were drawn from the first 160 participants of the ongoing ImmuneRACE study and from roughly 1,300 subjects provided by 6 global collaborators. Subjects who had been exposed to COVID-19, were actively infected with it, or had recovered from it provided the deeply sampled blood TCRbeta repertoires that made up the dataset.

One collaborating source in Seattle enrolled patients during active infection and followed them longitudinally through the course of disease. Whole blood was collected in K2EDTA tubes by collaborating institutions according to the institutions' own protocols. For TCRbeta analysis, collaborators shipped samples as frozen whole blood, isolated PBMCs, or DNA extracted from either of those sample types. CDR1 LNHDA and CDR2 SQIVND are derived from the germline V gene (reference sequence). Its CDR3 holds 15 amino acids, cysteine through phenylalanine. CDR3 DNA is the only sequence kept; it has 45 bases, read in frame from the first base. V loses 5 bases at its end and J loses 5 bases; junction bases beyond the gene matches: 6. The paper as a whole reports these results and caveats: How much clinical and demographic metadata was included differed by source and by participant, and the metadata was provided uncurated.

Note on this clone: There is no known antigen for this receptor. No base quality information exists; no much larger clone differs at one position.

The immunoSEQ Assay, a bias-controlled multiplex PCR, was used to amplify TCRbeta CDR3 regions from genomic DNA. The authors' pipeline ran thus. The number of nucleated cells in each sample was estimated by amplification of reference gene primers within the assay. To quantify the absolute abundance of each unique TCRbeta CDR3 rearrangement, sequence reads were collapsed and filtered. For each sample, productive Simpson clonality was calculated as the square root of Simpson's diversity index across productive rearrangements. TCRdb took this table from immuneACCESS and kept in-frame rearrangements with V and J called. Such tables lack part of the clones; where checked against another copy, unresolved V genes explain under half of the gap, and the rest is unexplained. The V and J calls and clone size were taken over from that table, and D and trimming were inferred from the DNA. In all, the sample holds 160,000 or so clones, and approximately 95% of those were seen once. The leading ten clones occupy less than 2% of the sample.

Rearrangement joined TRBV19 to TRBJ1-2, and 12 junction bases match TRBD1. The origin of this receptor is a woman aged 60-75 years with COVID-19, enrolled during active disease. The sample consisted of peripheral blood. The CDR3 sequence is CASSLQGQGAYGYTF. The bases are TGTGCCAGTAGTCTCCAGGGACAGGGGGCGTATGGCTACACCTTC. The reference TRBV19 and TRBJ1-2 proteins fill in what lies around the CDR3, so the full variable domain reads DGGITQSPKYLFRKEGQNVTLSCEQNLNHDAMYWYRQDPGQGLRLIYYSQIVNDFQKGDIAEGYSVSREKKESFPLTVTSAQKNPTAFYLCASSLQGQGAYGYTFGSGTRLTVV.